The 29 T cell receptor beta chains given below trace back to one sample, sequenced in a study of human T cells and chemical hapten exposure. TCRdb re-called the RACE reads with MiXCR, one entry per CDR3 protein. In the table there are some 360,000 distinct CDR3 sequences, roughly 5.3% of which are singletons. Time point indicated: pre-sensitization, week 0. Treatment denoted: therapeutic diphenylcyclopropenone sensitization with weekly scalp DPC. Sequenced here: whole blood, sampled in connection with sensitization to the hapten diphenylcyclopropenone (DPC). These receptors originate from a woman between 50 and 59 years old with alopecia areata. Some clones in this sample may be carry-over from other donors' samples.

This clonotype was counted at least ten times. The chain links TRBV12-3 or TRBV12-4 to TRBJ1-1; possibly TRBD1 for D (5 bases). CDR3 length: 15 residues. The V end was cut by 7 bases, the J end by 0 bases, with 15 bases between. The CDR3 DNA reads as TGTGCCAGCATTCCTCCAGGGCAGATGAACACTGAAGCTTTCTTT. Amino acid sequence: CASIPPGQMNTEAFF.

This clonotype was found many times. The chain combines TRBV11-3 with TRBJ2-2, with D perhaps being TRBD1 or TRBD2 (5 bases each). Between the trimmed V and J ends, which lost 5 bases and 2 bases, there was a span of 15 bases. Germline V gene data show CDR1 as SGHNT and CDR2 as YENEEA. The CDR3 spans 16 residues. CDR3 protein: CASSITGTGNTGELFF. The CDR3 nucleotides read TGTGCCAGCAGCATAACCGGGACGGGTAACACCGGGGAGCTGTTTTTT.

This clonotype was seen ten or more times. The rearrangement uses TRBV20-1 and TRBJ1-5; no clear D. The CDR3 length is 16 residues. Germline-derived CDR1 and CDR2 are DFQATT and SNEGSKA (reference sequence). Trimming removed 2 bases at V and 0 bases at J, with 14 bases between. As DNA, the CDR3 is TGCAGTGCTAGATGGCTGGACCCTTATAGCAATCAGCCCCAGCATTTT. Its translation is CSARWLDPYSNQPQHF.

This clonotype was seen ten or more times. The CDR3 region has the DNA TGTGCCAGCAGTCCCGACAGACGAGATGCTTTCTTT. Its protein product is CASSPDRRDAFF. The chain couples TRBV7-9 to TRBJ1-1, with D possibly TRBD1 on 5 matching bases. The V gene lost 6 bases and the J gene lost 11 bases, with 16 bases spanning the gap. Germline V gene data show CDR1 as SEHNR and CDR2 as FQNEAQ (reference sequence). The CDR3 consists of 12 residues.

The J gene is TRBJ1-5, the V gene TRBV5-1, with 9 bases fitting TRBD1. The CDR3 has 15 residues. The V gene's germline CDR1 is SGHRS and CDR2 YFSETQ. With 1 base clipped from V and 5 bases from J, the junction kept 4 bases outside the gene matches. The CDR3 loop is CASSLRTGEDQPQHF. DNA for the CDR3: TGCGCCAGCAGCTTGCGGACAGGGGAAGATCAGCCCCAGCATTTT.

The chain is built from TRBV15 and TRBJ1-2; tentatively, D is TRBD1 (6 bases). Germline assignment: CDR1 LNHNV and CDR2 YYDKDF (reference sequence). The CDR3 extends over 14 amino acids. Trimming shortened V by 0 bases and J by 4 bases, and 9 bases separated the two germline ends. CDR3 loop: CATSREGGGYGYTF. The CDR3 DNA sequence: TGTGCCACCAGCAGAGAAGGGGGAGGCTATGGCTACACCTTC. The full variable domain, completed using reference TRBV15 and TRBJ1-2, is DAMVIQNPRYQVTQFGKPVTLSCSQTLNHNVMYWYQQKSSQAPKLLFHYYDKDFNNEADTPDNFQSRRPNTSFCFLDIRSPGLGDTAMYLCATSREGGGYGYTFGSGTRLTVV.

This clonotype has just a few counts. V is TRBV6-6 and J is TRBJ1-5; D perhaps matches TRBD1 (5 bases). The CDR3 length is 15 residues. Germline V lookup: CDR1 MNHNY, CDR2 SVGAGI (reference sequence). Trimming pared 6 bases from V and 4 bases from J, leaving 16 bases between. CDR3 sequence reads: CASSQLDIGNQPQHF. The CDR3 DNA reads as TGTGCCAGCAGCCAGTTGGACATAGGGAATCAGCCCCAGCATTTT.

This clonotype was seen more than once but under ten times. V usage is TRBV6-5 and J usage is TRBJ2-1, with 10 bases matching TRBD1. Germline trimming cut 5 bases from V and 4 bases from J; bases unmatched to any gene: 5. The germline V gene has CDR1 MNHEY and CDR2 SVGAGI. The CDR3 extends over 15 amino acids. The CDR3 DNA sequence: TGTGCCAGCAGTCCGACAGGGGGCGCGTACAATGAGCAGTTCTTC. Translated, it gives CASSPTGGAYNEQFF.

This clonotype was found many times. V and J are TRBV29-1 and TRBJ1-5; TRBD1 matches at 12 bases. The CDR3 runs to 13 residues. The V and J ends lost 6 bases and 7 bases, in that order; junction bases with no gene match: 4. CDR1 and CDR2 (germline): SQVTM, ANQGSEA. The CDR3 is CSVGTGGAQPQHF. Written as DNA, the CDR3 is TGCAGCGTGGGGACAGGGGGCGCCCAGCCCCAGCATTTT.

This clonotype was picked up many times. This sequence joins TRBV6-5 and TRBJ1-1, with D tentatively TRBD1 (6 bases). V dropped 5 bases and J dropped 4 bases, with 17 bases sitting between them. CDR1 and CDR2 (germline): MNHEY, SVGAGI. CDR3 length: 15 amino acids. CDR3 region: CASSPMGGPFTEAFF. DNA of the CDR3: TGTGCCAGCAGTCCGATGGGGGGGCCGTTCACTGAAGCTTTCTTT.

This clonotype turned up a few times. The rearrangement links TRBV6-5 to TRBJ1-5, with TRBD1 matching over 10 bases. V shed 6 bases and J 7 bases; nucleotides not matched to a gene: 9. The CDR3 runs 15 residues. CDR1 is MNHEY, CDR2 SVGAGI, per germline. CDR3 sequence: CASSMDRGRRQPQHF. In nucleotides, the CDR3 is TGTGCCAGCAGCATGGACAGGGGGAGACGGCAGCCCCAGCATTTT.

This chain uses TRBV3-1 with TRBJ2-2; D uncertain. This CDR3 is built from 15 residues. Germline V gene sequence: CDR1 LGHDT, CDR2 YNNKEL (reference sequence). Trimming removed 0 bases from V and 4 bases from J, with 9 bases in between. The CDR3 here is CASSQDAYVTGELFF. For the CDR3, the DNA is TGTGCCAGCAGCCAAGATGCGTACGTCACCGGGGAGCTGTTTTTT.

The J gene is TRBJ2-7, the V gene TRBV5-1, with 7 bases aligning to TRBD2. V was pared by 0 bases and J by 6 bases, with 15 bases of the junction left unmatched. Germline loops: CDR1 SGHRS, CDR2 YFSETQ. This CDR3 comprises 17 residues. CDR3 nucleotides: TGCGCCAGCAGCTTGGTGGGATCTAGCGGACCGACCTTCGAGCAGTACTTC. Translating it yields CASSLVGSSGPTFEQYF.

In this sample, this clonotype turned up many times. This chain joins TRBV28 and TRBJ2-7, with D possibly TRBD2 on 6 matching bases. CDR3 length equals 14 residues. V lost 2 bases and J 6 bases, leaving 14 bases between the germline ends. Per the germline V gene, CDR1 is MDHEN and CDR2 is SYDVKM. The CDR3 loop is CASSLIRESGEQYF. The CDR3 coding sequence is TGTGCCAGCAGTTTAATACGGGAGTCGGGCGAGCAGTACTTC.

This clonotype was observed many times. The rearrangement links TRBV12-3 or TRBV12-4 to TRBJ1-1, with 7 bases matching TRBD1. The CDR3 extends over 14 amino acids. V gave up 5 bases and J gave up 2 bases; unmatched junction bases: 5. The CDR3 DNA sequence: TGTGCCAGCAGTATTACAGGGGCCAACACTGAAGCTTTCTTT. Translating it yields CASSITGANTEAFF.

With regard to this clonotype: Relative to the germline gene, one junction end is altered; a read error may explain this. J is TRBJ1-2 and V is TRBV29-1, with D uncertain. The germline V gene has CDR1 SQVTM and CDR2 ANQGSEA. CDR3 length equals 13 residues. The CDR3 DNA is TGCAGCGTTGCCGGGTATGATAACTATGGCAACACCTTC. This encodes CSVAGYDNYGNTF. The full variable domain, completed using reference TRBV29-1 and TRBJ1-2, is SAVISQKPSRDICQRGTSLTIQCQVDSQVTMMFWYRQQPGQSLTLIATANQGSEATYESGFVIDKFPISRPNLTFSTLTVSNMSPEDSSIYLCSVAGYDNYGNTFGSGTRLTVV.

V and J are TRBV5-6 and TRBJ2-3; 7 bases agree with TRBD2. The CDR3 loop spans 17 amino acids. V dropped 5 bases and J dropped 4; count of bases not matched to a gene: 16. Germline values: CDR1 SGHDT, CDR2 YYEEEE. The CDR3 DNA reads as TGTGCCAGCAGAAGCCGCCGAGGGAGGGTGAGGGCAGATACGCAGTATTTT. Its translation: CASRSRRGRVRADTQYF.

This clonotype was detected many times. The chain combines TRBV20-1 with TRBJ2-7; D gene ambiguous. V lost 5 bases, J lost 0 bases, and 14 bases lay in between. The germline gives CDR1 DFQATT, CDR2 SNEGSKA (reference sequence). The CDR3 has 14 amino acids. This CDR3 is CSAHLPGPSYEQYF. The DNA of the CDR3 is TGCAGTGCTCACCTCCCCGGCCCCTCCTACGAGCAGTACTTC.

This CDR3 reads CASSVPGSDYGYTF. The CDR3, as DNA: TGTGCCAGCAGTGTTCCAGGGAGCGACTATGGCTACACCTTC. The chain joins TRBV12-3 or TRBV12-4 to TRBJ1-2; maybe TRBD1 (5 bases). The V end lost 5 bases, the J end lost 3 bases, and 13 bases lay between the germline ends. This CDR3 is 14 amino acids long.

The genes are TRBV5-1 and TRBJ1-6; D gene unclear. CDR1 SGHRS and CDR2 YFSETQ come from the germline V gene. The CDR3 is 15 residues long. The V and J ends lost 0 bases and 5 bases respectively, with 9 bases between them. For the CDR3, the DNA is TGCGCCAGCAGCTTGGAAGGACCACATAATTCACCCCTCCACTTT. Protein: CASSLEGPHNSPLHF.

This clonotype was picked up many times. The chain is built from TRBV5-1 and TRBJ1-1, with D maybe TRBD1 (5 bases). Looked up from germline, CDR1 is SGHRS and CDR2 is YFSETQ. CDR3 length equals 13 residues. V was pared by 4 bases and J by 4 bases, with 11 bases between. The CDR3 DNA reads as TGCGCCAGCAGCCAGACAGTGGGCACTGAAGCTTTCTTT. Amino acids: CASSQTVGTEAFF.

This clonotype has just a few counts. The genes are TRBV9 and TRBJ2-1; 8 positions match TRBD1. The CDR3 covers 16 residues. Germline V lookup: CDR1 SGDLS, CDR2 YYNGEE. Losses at the gene ends were 3 bases for V and 6 bases for J; bases not matched to a gene: 11. CDR3 protein: CASSGRTGSGGNEQFF. CDR3 DNA: TGTGCCAGCAGCGGCCGGACAGGGTCTGGGGGCAATGAGCAGTTCTTC.

There are many counts of this clonotype. V usage is TRBV27 and J usage is TRBJ1-1; tentatively, D is TRBD1 (5 bases). V lost 3 bases and J lost 4, with 12 bases in between. CDR1 MNHEY and CDR2 SMNVEV come from the germline V gene (reference sequence). The CDR3 contains 14 residues. CDR3 loop: CASSFQGPTTEAFF. CDR3 coding DNA: TGTGCCAGCAGTTTTCAGGGTCCCACCACTGAAGCTTTCTTT.

This clonotype has at least ten counts. In nucleotides, the CDR3 is TGTGCCAGCAGCTTGGAGTACGGGGGGGATGAGCAGTTCTTC. The encoded protein is CASSLEYGGDEQFF. This chain uses TRBV5-6 with TRBJ2-1, with 8 positions matching TRBD2. The CDR3 spans 14 residues. Germline assignment: CDR1 SGHDT and CDR2 YYEEEE. After removal of 0 bases from V and 8 bases from J, the junction contained 4 bases not matched to a gene.

This clonotype was recorded at least ten times. The rearrangement links TRBV9 to TRBJ1-5; D is unclear. Trimming took 0 bases from V and 0 from J, leaving 7 bases between them. CDR1 and CDR2 (germline): SGDLS, YYNGEE. This CDR3 comprises 15 residues. CDR3 loop: CASSVGSASNQPQHF. CDR3 in DNA: TGTGCCAGCAGCGTAGGGAGCGCTAGCAATCAGCCCCAGCATTTT.

This clonotype was observed a handful of times. The chain is built from TRBV4-1 and TRBJ1-2, with TRBD1 identical over 9 bases. The ends lost 6 bases at V and 5 bases at J; junction bases unmatched: 4. Germline V gene data show CDR1 as MGHRA and CDR2 as YSYEKL. The CDR3 spans 13 residues. CDR3 nucleotides: TGCGCCAGCAGGGGGACAGGGAGGTATGGCTACACCTTC. It specifies CASRGTGRYGYTF.

This clonotype was counted ten times or more. The chain has TRBV12-3 or TRBV12-4 and TRBJ2-1; D is unclear. The CDR3 covers 12 residues. Trimming shortened V by 2 bases and J by 10 bases, and 9 bases separated the two germline ends. CDR3 nucleotides: TGTGCCAGCAGTTTAACCCCCCGAGAGCAGTTCTTC. This gives the protein CASSLTPREQFF.

This clonotype has ten or more counts. The gene calls are TRBV7-2 and TRBJ2-5; TRBD2 agrees at 14 bases. Germline V gives CDR1 SGHTA, CDR2 FQGNSA. V dropped 0 bases and J dropped 7; count of bases not matched to a gene: 4. The CDR3 length is 16 residues. The CDR3 bases are TGTGCCAGCAGCTTAGCCCGACTAGCGGGAGGGGGGACCCAGTACTTC. This gives the protein CASSLARLAGGGTQYF.

This clonotype was found many times. The chain uses TRBV5-1 and TRBJ2-2; tentative D call: TRBD1 (6 bases). Germline CDR1 and CDR2: SGHRS and YFSETQ. Trimming pared 4 bases from V and 6 bases from J, leaving 16 bases between. CDR3 length: 15 residues. CDR3 amino acids: CASSADSWSSGELFF. As DNA, the CDR3 is TGCGCCAGCAGCGCGGACAGCTGGTCCTCCGGGGAGCTGTTTTTT. The entire variable domain, with the rest obtained from reference TRBV5-1 and TRBJ2-2, is as follows: KAGVTQTPRYLIKTRGQQVTLSCSPISGHRSVSWYQQTPGQGLQFLFEYFSETQRNKGNFPGRFSGRQFSNSRSEMNVSTLELGDSALYLCASSADSWSSGELFFGEGSRLTVL.